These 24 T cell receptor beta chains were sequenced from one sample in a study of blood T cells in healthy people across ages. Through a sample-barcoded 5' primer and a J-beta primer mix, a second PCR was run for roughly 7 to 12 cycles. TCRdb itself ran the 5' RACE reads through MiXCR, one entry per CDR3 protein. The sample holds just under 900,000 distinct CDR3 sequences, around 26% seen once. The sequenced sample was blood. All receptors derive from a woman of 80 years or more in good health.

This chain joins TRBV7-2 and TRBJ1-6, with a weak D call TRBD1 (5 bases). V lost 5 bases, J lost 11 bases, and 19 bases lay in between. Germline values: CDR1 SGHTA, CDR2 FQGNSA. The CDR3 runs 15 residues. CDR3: CASSPRWDHCPPLHF. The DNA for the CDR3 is TGTGCCAGCAGCCCTCGATGGGACCACTGCCCACCCCTCCACTTT.

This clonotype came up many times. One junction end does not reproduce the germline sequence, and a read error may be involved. The CDR3 coding sequence is TGTGCTAGCAGCCAAGGGGCGAGCGGACTGGATGAGCAGTTCTTC. Encoded protein: CASSQGASGLDEQFF. V gene TRBV7-7 combines with J gene TRBJ2-1, with D perhaps given as TRBD1 or TRBD2 (5 bases each). Germline V gene lookup returns CDR1 SSHAT and CDR2 FNYEAQ (reference sequence). The CDR3 loop spans 15 amino acids.

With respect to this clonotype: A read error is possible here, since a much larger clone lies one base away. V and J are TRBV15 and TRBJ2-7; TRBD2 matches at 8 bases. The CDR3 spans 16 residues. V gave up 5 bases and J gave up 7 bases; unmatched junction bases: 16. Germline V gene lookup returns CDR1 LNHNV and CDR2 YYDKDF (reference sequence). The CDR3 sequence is CATSAKSGGYYNEQYF. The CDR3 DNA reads TGTGCCACCAGCGCGAAAAGCGGGGGCTATTACAATGAGCAGTACTTC.

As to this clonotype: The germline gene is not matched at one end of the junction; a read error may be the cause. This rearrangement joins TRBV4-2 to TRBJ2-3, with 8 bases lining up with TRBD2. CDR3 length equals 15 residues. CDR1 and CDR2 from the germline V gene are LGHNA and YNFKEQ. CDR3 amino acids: CASSHPAGVTDTRYF. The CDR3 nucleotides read TGTGCCAGCAGCCACCCAGCGGGGGTAACAGATACGCGGTATTTT.

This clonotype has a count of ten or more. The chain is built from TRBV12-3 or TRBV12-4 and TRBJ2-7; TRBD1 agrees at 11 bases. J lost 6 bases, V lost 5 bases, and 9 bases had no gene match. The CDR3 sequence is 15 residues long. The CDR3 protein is CASSPSDRGLFEQYF. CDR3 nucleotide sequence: TGTGCCAGCAGTCCTTCGGACAGGGGGCTCTTCGAGCAGTACTTC.

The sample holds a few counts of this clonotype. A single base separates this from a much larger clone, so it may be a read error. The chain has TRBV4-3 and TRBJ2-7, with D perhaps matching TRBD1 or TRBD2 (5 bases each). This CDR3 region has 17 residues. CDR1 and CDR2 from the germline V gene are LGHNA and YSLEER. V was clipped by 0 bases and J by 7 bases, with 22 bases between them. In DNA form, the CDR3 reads TGCGCCAGCAGCCAAGATGAGGGGTTGAACTCCTACAATGAGCAGTACTTC. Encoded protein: CASSQDEGLNSYNEQYF.

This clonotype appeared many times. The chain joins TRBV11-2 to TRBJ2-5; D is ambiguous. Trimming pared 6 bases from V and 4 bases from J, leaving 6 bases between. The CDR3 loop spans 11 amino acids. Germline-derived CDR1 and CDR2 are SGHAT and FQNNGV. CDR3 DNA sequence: TGTGCCAGCAGGTCCCGAGAGACCCAGTACTTC. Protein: CASRSRETQYF.

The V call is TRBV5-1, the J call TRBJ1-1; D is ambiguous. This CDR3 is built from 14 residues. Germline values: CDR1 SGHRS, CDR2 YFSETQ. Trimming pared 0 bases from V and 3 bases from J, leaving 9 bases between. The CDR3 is CASSLVVGYTEAFF. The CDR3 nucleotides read TGCGCCAGCAGCTTGGTGGTCGGATACACTGAAGCTTTCTTT.

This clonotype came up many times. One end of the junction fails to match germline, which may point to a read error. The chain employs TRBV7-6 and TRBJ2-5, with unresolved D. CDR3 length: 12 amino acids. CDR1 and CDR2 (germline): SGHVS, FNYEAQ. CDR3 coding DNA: TGTGCCAGCAGTTTAGCTCCCGAGACCCAGTACTTC. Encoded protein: CASSLAPETQYF.

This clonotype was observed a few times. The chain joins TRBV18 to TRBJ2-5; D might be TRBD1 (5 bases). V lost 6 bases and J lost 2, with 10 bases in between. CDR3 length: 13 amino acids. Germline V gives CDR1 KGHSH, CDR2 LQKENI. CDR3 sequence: CASSRTTQETQYF. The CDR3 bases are TGTGCCAGCTCTAGGACAACGCAAGAGACCCAGTACTTC. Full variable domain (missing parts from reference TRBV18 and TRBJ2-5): NAGVMQNPRHLVRRRGQEARLRCSPMKGHSHVYWYRQLPEEGLKFMVYLQKENIIDESGMPKERFSAEFPKEGPSILRIQQVVRGDSAAYFCASSRTTQETQYFGPGTRLLVL.

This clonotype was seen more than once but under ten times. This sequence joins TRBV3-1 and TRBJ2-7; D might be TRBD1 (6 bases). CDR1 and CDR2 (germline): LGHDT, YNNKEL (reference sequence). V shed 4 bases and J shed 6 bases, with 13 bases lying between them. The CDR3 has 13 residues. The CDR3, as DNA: TGTGCCAGCAGCCTGTCAGGGGTGTCCGAGCAGTACTTC. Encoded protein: CASSLSGVSEQYF.

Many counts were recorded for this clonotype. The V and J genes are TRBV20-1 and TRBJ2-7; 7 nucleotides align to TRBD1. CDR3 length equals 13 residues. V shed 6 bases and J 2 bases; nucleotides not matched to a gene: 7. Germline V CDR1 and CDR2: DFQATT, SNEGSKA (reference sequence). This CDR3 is CSARQGTTYEQYF. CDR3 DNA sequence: TGCAGTGCAAGACAGGGAACCACCTACGAGCAGTACTTC.

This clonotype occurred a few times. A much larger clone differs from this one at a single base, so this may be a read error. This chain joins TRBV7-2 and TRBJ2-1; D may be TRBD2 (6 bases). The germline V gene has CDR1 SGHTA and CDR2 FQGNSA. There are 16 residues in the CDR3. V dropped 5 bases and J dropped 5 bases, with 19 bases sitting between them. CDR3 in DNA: TGTGCCAGCAGCACTGGGACTTCTACCCAACACAATGAGCAGTTCTTC. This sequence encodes CASSTGTSTQHNEQFF.

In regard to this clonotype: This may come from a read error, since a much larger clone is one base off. The CDR3 loop reads CSARDHGAGGRNTQYF. The CDR3 bases are TGCAGTGCTAGAGACCACGGGGCGGGGGGGCGGAATACGCAGTATTTT. This chain links TRBV20-1 with TRBJ2-3; 9 bases fit TRBD2. This CDR3 is 16 amino acids long. Trimming removed 0 bases from V and 7 bases from J; junction bases left unmatched: 11. CDR1 is DFQATT and CDR2 is SNEGSKA in the germline V gene (reference sequence).

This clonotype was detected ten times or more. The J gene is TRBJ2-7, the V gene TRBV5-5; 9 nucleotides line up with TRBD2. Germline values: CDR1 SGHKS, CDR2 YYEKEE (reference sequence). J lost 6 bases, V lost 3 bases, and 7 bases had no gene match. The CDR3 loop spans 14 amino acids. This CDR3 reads CASSSQRGAGEQYF. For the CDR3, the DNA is TGTGCCAGCAGCTCTCAGCGGGGGGCCGGCGAGCAGTACTTC.

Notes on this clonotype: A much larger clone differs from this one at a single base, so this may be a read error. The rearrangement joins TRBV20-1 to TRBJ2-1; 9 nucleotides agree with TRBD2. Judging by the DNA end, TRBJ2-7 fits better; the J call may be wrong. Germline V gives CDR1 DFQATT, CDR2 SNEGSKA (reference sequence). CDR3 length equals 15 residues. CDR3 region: CSAVGRGGYYNEQYF. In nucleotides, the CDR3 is TGCAGTGCGGTCGGGCGGGGGGGCTACTACAATGAGCAGTACTTC.

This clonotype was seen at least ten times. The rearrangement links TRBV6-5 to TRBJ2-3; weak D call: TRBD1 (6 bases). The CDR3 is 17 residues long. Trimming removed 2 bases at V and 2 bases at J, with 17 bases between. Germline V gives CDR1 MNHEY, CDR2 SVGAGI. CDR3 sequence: CASSYRVAGTNTDTQYF. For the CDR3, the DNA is TGTGCCAGCAGTTACCGAGTAGCTGGGACAAACACAGATACGCAGTATTTT.

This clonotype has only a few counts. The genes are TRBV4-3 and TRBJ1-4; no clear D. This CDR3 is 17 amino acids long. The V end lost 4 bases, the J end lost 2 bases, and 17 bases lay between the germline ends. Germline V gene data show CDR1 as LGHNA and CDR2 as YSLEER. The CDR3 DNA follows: TGCGCCAGCAGCCCGGTAGCAGGCCTTAGGACTAATGAAAAACTGTTTTTT. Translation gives CASSPVAGLRTNEKLFF.

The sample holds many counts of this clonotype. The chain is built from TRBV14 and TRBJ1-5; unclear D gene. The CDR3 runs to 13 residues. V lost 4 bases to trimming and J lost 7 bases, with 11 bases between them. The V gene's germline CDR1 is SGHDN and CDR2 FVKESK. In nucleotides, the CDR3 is TGTGCCAGCAGCCCTCGATTGTCCCAGCCCCAGCATTTT. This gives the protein CASSPRLSQPQHF.

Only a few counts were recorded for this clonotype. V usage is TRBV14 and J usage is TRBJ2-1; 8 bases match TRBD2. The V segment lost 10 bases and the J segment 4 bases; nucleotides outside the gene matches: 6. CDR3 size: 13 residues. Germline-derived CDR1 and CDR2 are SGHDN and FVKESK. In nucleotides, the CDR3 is TGTGCCATCGGGGGGGCAAAGTACAATGAGCAGTTCTTC. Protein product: CAIGGAKYNEQFF.

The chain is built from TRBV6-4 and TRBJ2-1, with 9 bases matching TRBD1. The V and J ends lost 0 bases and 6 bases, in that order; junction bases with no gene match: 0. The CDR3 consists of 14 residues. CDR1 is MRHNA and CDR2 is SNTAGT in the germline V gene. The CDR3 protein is CASSDSTGGNEQFF. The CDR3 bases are TGTGCCAGCAGTGACTCGACAGGGGGCAATGAGCAGTTCTTC.

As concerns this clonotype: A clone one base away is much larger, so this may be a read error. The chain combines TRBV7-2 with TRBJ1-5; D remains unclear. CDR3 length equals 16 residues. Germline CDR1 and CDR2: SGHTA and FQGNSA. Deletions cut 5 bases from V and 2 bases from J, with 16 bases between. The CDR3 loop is CASSPSRGRGNQPQHF. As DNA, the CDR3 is TGTGCCAGCAGCCCATCGCGAGGACGGGGCAATCAGCCCCAGCATTTT.

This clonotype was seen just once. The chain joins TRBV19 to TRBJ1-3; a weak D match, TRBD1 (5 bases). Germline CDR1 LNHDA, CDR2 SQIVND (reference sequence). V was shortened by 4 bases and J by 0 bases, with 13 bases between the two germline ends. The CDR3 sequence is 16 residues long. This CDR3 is CASSTRTRSSGNTIYF. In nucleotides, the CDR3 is TGTGCCAGTAGTACTCGGACACGGAGCTCTGGAAACACCATATATTTT.

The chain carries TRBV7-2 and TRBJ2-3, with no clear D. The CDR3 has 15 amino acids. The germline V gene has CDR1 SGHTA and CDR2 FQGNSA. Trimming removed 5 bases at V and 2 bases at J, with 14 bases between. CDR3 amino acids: CASSADATSTDTQYF. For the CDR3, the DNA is TGTGCCAGCAGCGCAGACGCGACGTCCACAGATACGCAGTATTTT.